This note documents a single T cell receptor (beta chain) sequence. The germline V gene has CDR1 MNHEY and CDR2 SMNVEV (reference sequence). The V end lost 6 bases, the J end lost 5 bases, and 14 bases lay between the germline ends. The CDR3 has 15 residues. The record originates from a study of blood T cell repertoires in COVID-19. Study details: Spain, Italy and the United States supplied samples that represented acute and convalescent COVID-19. The cDNA or gDNA used as material had been derived from T cells, B-cell-depleted T cells, or PBMCs.

The authors' processing: Nucleated cell counts were estimated from reference gene primer amplification. The repertoire was sequenced with immunoSEQ multiplex PCR; TCRdb's copy has only in-frame clones and lacks some. V and J calls and clone size follow that table, whereas D and trimming were derived from the DNA. Of about 240,000 clones listed, just under 85% are singletons. The sample comprised peripheral blood. This clonotype originated in a man in his forties or fifties with acute or convalescent COVID-19. V gene TRBV27 combines with J gene TRBJ1-6; D might be TRBD1 (6 bases). In DNA form, the CDR3 reads TGTGCCAGCAGCCACAGGGACGGCGATAATTCACCCCTCCACTTT. Protein sequence: CASSHRDGDNSPLHF.